The following is a TCR beta chain sequence with its context. Its target is not known. The data originate from a study of cytomegalovirus exposure and HLA in healthy donors. Study-wide points: A later analysis found TCR association rates differed by HLA locus, highest for DRB1 and lowest for HLA-C. The authors later linked a missense DCLRE1C variant to TCR beta V- and J-gene trimming. Cytomegalovirus status, reportedly, was diagnosed with high specificity and sensitivity by the classifier.

Donors counted as nominally healthy when sampled, yet unrecorded immune exposures were likely. CDR1 is SGHDN, CDR2 FVKESK, per germline. J lost 3 bases, V lost 0 bases, and 1 base had no gene match. CDR3 length equals 16 residues. The PCR ran on 60 Vbeta and 13 Jbeta primers. Assay: immunoSEQ multiplex PCR; the TCRdb copy retains only in-frame clones and omits some. Among some 120,000 clones listed, approximately 84% were seen once. The chain carries TRBV14 and TRBJ2-1, with 11 bases matching TRBD2. The sequenced sample was PBMCs. This clonotype was obtained from a man aged 18-30 years in good health and CMV-seropositive. In DNA, the CDR3 is TGTGCCAGCAGCCAAGATCTAGCGGGGGGCTACAATGAGCAGTTCTTC. This codes for CASSQDLAGGYNEQFF.